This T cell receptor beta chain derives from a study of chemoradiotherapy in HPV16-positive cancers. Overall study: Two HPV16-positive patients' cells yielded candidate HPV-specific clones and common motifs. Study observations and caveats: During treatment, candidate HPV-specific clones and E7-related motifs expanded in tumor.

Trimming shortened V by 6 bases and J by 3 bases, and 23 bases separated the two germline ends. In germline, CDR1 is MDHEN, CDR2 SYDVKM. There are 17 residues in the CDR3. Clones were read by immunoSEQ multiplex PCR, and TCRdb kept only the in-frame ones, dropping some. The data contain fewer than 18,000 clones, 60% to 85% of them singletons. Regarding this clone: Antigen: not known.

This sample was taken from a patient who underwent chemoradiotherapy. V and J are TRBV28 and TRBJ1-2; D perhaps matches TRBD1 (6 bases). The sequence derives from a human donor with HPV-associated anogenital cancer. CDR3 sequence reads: CASSPRGLARGYYGYTF. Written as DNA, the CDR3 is TGTGCCAGCAGCCCGCGGGGGCTGGCACGGGGGTACTATGGCTACACCTTC.